This T cell receptor beta chain was observed in a study of post-analysis software for immune sequencing data. General observations from the study: In multiple sclerosis, normalized Chao1 diversity was significantly below that of controls. Controls showed lower frequencies than patients for 4 or 5 TRBV segments, and TRBV5-6, TRBV5-1 and TRBV20-1 were among these.

Unique molecular identifiers featured in each of the TCR beta cDNA libraries. From the PCR reads, TCRdb called clonotypes with MiXCR, one entry per CDR3 protein. Here the sample spans hundreds of thousands of distinct CDR3 sequences, approximately 57% being singletons. V shed 6 bases, J shed 0 bases, and the junction held 10 bases outside the gene matches. The CDR3 sequence is 16 residues long. This clonotype was seen a single time. The target antigen is unknown. This TCR was sampled from a girl aged 10 to 17 with multiple sclerosis. The sequenced sample was blood. The V gene is TRBV23-1, the J gene TRBJ2-5, with 7 bases that match TRBD1. TRBV23-1 is an open reading frame, and its role is uncertain. The CDR3 protein is CASSPKRQGYQETQYF. The CDR3 DNA is TGCGCCAGCAGCCCTAAACGACAGGGATACCAAGAGACCCAGTACTTC.